These 30 T cell receptor beta chains came from one sample sequenced in a study of T cell responses to AZD1222 COVID-19 vaccine. This table comes from immunoSEQ multiplex PCR, and its TCRdb copy is limited to in-frame clones, with some not included. The table records some 90,000 clones, approximately 91% of them present only once. Sequenced material: peripheral blood, taken on day 0 of AZD1222 vaccination. The receptors come from an adult in good health.

V gene TRBV7-9 combines with J gene TRBJ1-4, with 8 bases matching TRBD1. The germline V gene has CDR1 SEHNR and CDR2 FQNEAQ (reference sequence). The junction had 7 bases not matched to a gene; V was cut back by 6 bases and J by 7 bases. There are 14 residues in the CDR3. The CDR3 DNA follows: TGTGCCAGCAGAGACAGGGGCGGGGGTGAAAAACTGTTTTTT. Encoded protein: CASRDRGGGEKLFF.

The V call is TRBV5-1, the J call TRBJ1-5; no firm D call. This CDR3 region has 14 residues. Trimming took off 4 bases at V and 0 bases at J, with 8 bases between the two ends. CDR1 is SGHRS, CDR2 YFSETQ, per germline. DNA of the CDR3: TGCGCCAGCAGCCTCTTACCTAGCAATCAGCCCCAGCATTTT. It translates to CASSLLPSNQPQHF.

The CDR3 here is CASNPSGYNEQFF. CDR3 nucleotide sequence: TGTGCCAGCAATCCTAGCGGTTACAATGAGCAGTTCTTC. The V call is TRBV12-3 or TRBV12-4, the J call TRBJ2-1, with TRBD2 identical over 7 bases. CDR3 length: 13 amino acids. V shed 7 bases, J shed 4 bases, and the junction held 4 bases outside the gene matches.

In its sample, this clone was seen once. This chain joins TRBV3-1 (or the pseudogene TRBV3-2) and TRBJ1-3; tentative D call: TRBD1 (6 bases). The CDR3 is 15 amino acids. V lost 1 base and J 4 bases, leaving 11 bases between the germline ends. Germline V CDR1 and CDR2: LGHDT, YNNKEL (reference sequence). The CDR3 DNA follows: TGTGCCAGCAGCCAAGGTGGGACAAAAGGAAACACCATATATTTT. Translating gives CASSQGGTKGNTIYF.

The genes are TRBV27 and TRBJ1-5; TRBD1 is a possible D gene (5 bases). This CDR3 comprises 14 residues. Germline CDR1 and CDR2: MNHEY and SMNVEV (reference sequence). The V end lost 3 bases, the J end lost 2 bases, and 8 bases lay between the germline ends. The DNA of the CDR3 is TGTGCCAGCAGTTTGGGCAGGGGCAATCAGCCCCAGCATTTT. Amino acid sequence: CASSLGRGNQPQHF.

V is TRBV27 and J is TRBJ1-5, with D possibly TRBD1 on 5 matching bases. The CDR3 contains 13 residues. CDR1 MNHEY and CDR2 SMNVEV come from the germline V gene (reference sequence). The V end was cut by 1 base, the J end by 5 bases, with 6 bases between. The CDR3 here is CASSLLGHQPQHF. The CDR3 DNA is TGTGCCAGCAGTTTATTGGGGCATCAGCCCCAGCATTTT.

The J gene is TRBJ2-7, the V gene TRBV11-3, with D hard to call. In germline, CDR1 is SGHNT, CDR2 YENEEA. The CDR3 loop spans 14 amino acids. Trimming left V 5 bases short and J 0 bases short, with 11 bases between. CDR3 loop: CASSIRADSYEQYF. CDR3 DNA: TGTGCCAGCAGCATACGTGCGGACTCCTACGAGCAGTACTTC.

The rearrangement links TRBV4-3 to TRBJ1-4; tentative D call: TRBD1 (5 bases). This CDR3 has 16 amino acids. The V gene's germline CDR1 is LGHNA and CDR2 YSLEER. The ends were cut back, 3 bases at V and 3 bases at J, with 14 bases in the middle. Here the CDR3 DNA reads TGCGCCAGCAGCCAGGACGCCAGGGAGGCTAATGAAAAACTGTTTTTT. Protein: CASSQDAREANEKLFF.

This clone appeared a few times. The V and J genes are TRBV2 and TRBJ1-5, with D possibly matching TRBD1 (6 bases). The CDR3 length is 13 residues. The V end was cut by 7 bases, the J end by 3 bases, with 10 bases between. Germline CDR1 is SNHLY and CDR2 is FYNNEI. The chain's CDR3 is CASKRGHNQPQHF. CDR3 nucleotide sequence: TGTGCCAGCAAACGGGGGCACAATCAGCCCCAGCATTTT. The variable domain in full, completed from reference TRBV2 and TRBJ1-5, reads EPEVTQTPSHQVTQMGQEVILRCVPISNHLYFYWYRQILGQKVEFLVSFYNNEISEKSEIFDDQFSVERPDGSNFTLKIRSTKLEDSAMYFCASKRGHNQPQHFGDGTRLSIL.

This chain links TRBV28 with TRBJ2-7, with D perhaps TRBD2 (5 bases). The V end was cut by 2 bases, the J end by 5 bases, with 16 bases between. The CDR3 sequence is 15 residues long. Looked up from germline, CDR1 is MDHEN and CDR2 is SYDVKM. The CDR3, as DNA: TGTGCCAGCAGTTTACCCACTAGAGGAGTTGACGAGCAGTACTTC. Its protein product is CASSLPTRGVDEQYF.

The rearrangement joins TRBV7-2 to TRBJ2-1; 10 bases are a match to TRBD2. Germline V CDR1 and CDR2: SGHTA, FQGNSA. The V segment lost 5 bases and the J segment 2 bases; nucleotides outside the gene matches: 6. This CDR3 has 16 residues. The CDR3 DNA follows: TGTGCCAGCAGCCTACAAGCGGGGGGGGCCTACAATGAGCAGTTCTTC. This gives the protein CASSLQAGGAYNEQFF.

This clone was found once. The chain carries TRBV7-2 and TRBJ1-4; D possibly corresponds to TRBD1 (5 bases). The CDR3 contains 15 residues. V was shortened by 5 bases and J by 4 bases, with 14 bases between the two germline ends. CDR1 SGHTA and CDR2 FQGNSA come from the germline V gene. This chain's CDR3 is CASSLGRGFNEKLFF. CDR3 coding DNA: TGTGCCAGCAGCCTAGGACGGGGGTTTAATGAAAAACTGTTTTTT.

The CDR3 loop is CASSREQGPYEQYF. Here the CDR3 DNA reads TGTGCCAGTAGTCGGGAGCAGGGGCCCTACGAGCAGTACTTC. The chain uses TRBV19 and TRBJ2-7; D tentatively reads TRBD1 or TRBD2 (6 bases each). Deletions cut 5 bases from V and 2 bases from J, with 13 bases between. CDR1 and CDR2 (germline): LNHDA, SQIVND (reference sequence). The CDR3 extends over 14 amino acids.

The chain combines TRBV28 with TRBJ2-7, with D possibly matching TRBD2 (6 bases). CDR3 length: 14 residues. V lost 6 bases, J lost 1 base, and 13 bases lay in between. Looked up from germline, CDR1 is MDHEN and CDR2 is SYDVKM. Here the CDR3 reads CASSTLGGSYEQYF. CDR3 nucleotides: TGTGCCAGCAGCACCTTGGGGGGTTCCTACGAGCAGTACTTC.

The CDR3 bases are TGCAGTGCCAGTCGCCAAGCGAACACTGAAGCTTTCTTT. It yields the protein CSASRQANTEAFF. V usage is TRBV20-1 and J usage is TRBJ1-1; D unclear. Trimming pared 6 bases from V and 1 base from J, leaving 12 bases between. The germline gives CDR1 DFQATT, CDR2 SNEGSKA (reference sequence). The length of the CDR3 is 13 residues.

The chain combines TRBV18 with TRBJ1-1, with a tentative D call TRBD1 (5 bases). CDR3 length equals 13 residues. Trimming stripped 4 bases from V and 1 base from J, with 7 bases between. Germline CDR1 and CDR2: KGHSH and LQKENI. CDR3 amino acids: CASSQTANTEAFF. The CDR3 bases are TGTGCCAGCTCACAGACAGCGAACACTGAAGCTTTCTTT.

The chain recombines TRBV27 with TRBJ2-6; 9 bases align to TRBD2. There are 16 residues in the CDR3. Germline V CDR1 and CDR2: MNHEY, SMNVEV (reference sequence). J gave up 2 bases and V 7 bases, and 6 bases lay outside the gene matches. CDR3 DNA: TGTGCCAGCACCAAGCGGGGGGCGGCTGGGGCCAACGTCCTGACTTTC. Translation: CASTKRGAAGANVLTF.

CDR3 in amino acids: CASSPDRSSPLHF. DNA for the CDR3: TGTGCCAGCTCACCGGACAGAAGTTCACCCCTCCACTTT. The chain uses TRBV18 and TRBJ1-6; weak D call: TRBD1 (6 bases). The CDR3 loop spans 13 amino acids. With 3 bases removed from V and 9 bases from J, the gap between germline ends came to 9 bases. The germline V gene has CDR1 KGHSH and CDR2 LQKENI.

In DNA form, the CDR3 reads TGTGCCAGTAAGATGGACAGGCCCAATCAGCCCCAGCATTTT. Its translation is CASKMDRPNQPQHF. The chain recombines TRBV19 with TRBJ1-5; TRBD1 agrees at 7 bases. Trimming cost V 7 bases and J 3 bases; bases outside gene matches: 6. The CDR3 loop spans 14 amino acids. CDR1 LNHDA and CDR2 SQIVND come from the germline V gene (reference sequence).

This chain joins TRBV28 and TRBJ2-5; a weak D match, TRBD2 (6 bases). The CDR3 sequence is 16 residues long. V lost 5 bases and J 5 bases, leaving 21 bases between the germline ends. The germline V gene has CDR1 MDHEN and CDR2 SYDVKM. As DNA, the CDR3 is TGTGCCAGCAGTCCTGATCCGGGACTCAAAGGGGAGACCCAGTACTTC. Its protein product is CASSPDPGLKGETQYF.

V usage is TRBV5-1 and J usage is TRBJ1-2; D may be TRBD1 (5 bases). Germline-derived CDR1 and CDR2 are SGHRS and YFSETQ. Trimming removed 0 bases from V and 4 bases from J, with 7 bases in between. This CDR3 has 13 residues. The CDR3 nucleotides are TGCGCCAGCAGCTTGGCGGGGGTCTATGGCTACACCTTC. It translates to CASSLAGVYGYTF.

J is TRBJ1-1 and V is TRBV19; TRBD1 is a possible D gene (5 bases). Deletions cut 6 bases from V and 5 bases from J, with 19 bases between. The CDR3 sequence is 15 residues long. Germline V lookup: CDR1 LNHDA, CDR2 SQIVND (reference sequence). CDR3 DNA sequence: TGTGCCAGTAGCAAGGGGCCTCCACGAGGGACTGAAGCTTTCTTT. As protein: CASSKGPPRGTEAFF. The full variable domain, with the rest looked up from reference TRBV19 and TRBJ1-1, is DGGITQSPKYLFRKEGQNVTLSCEQNLNHDAMYWYRQDPGQGLRLIYYSQIVNDFQKGDIAEGYSVSREKKESFPLTVTSAQKNPTAFYLCASSKGPPRGTEAFFGQGTRLTVV.

The chain joins TRBV19 to TRBJ2-7; D gene unclear. The CDR3 consists of 16 residues. Germline assignment: CDR1 LNHDA and CDR2 SQIVND (reference sequence). Trimming removed 1 base at V and 3 bases at J, with 16 bases between. CDR3 coding DNA: TGTGCCAGTAGTATAGGTTTGGCAGGCACCGACTACGAGCAGTACTTC. It is translated as CASSIGLAGTDYEQYF.

This chain connects TRBV2 to TRBJ1-1; D is uncertain. The CDR3 totals 12 residues. Germline CDR1 is SNHLY and CDR2 is FYNNEI. The V end lost 10 bases, the J end lost 2 bases, and 11 bases lay between the germline ends. CDR3 bases: TGTGCCACAGGAGCTTATAACACTGAAGCTTTCTTT. It translates to CATGAYNTEAFF.

The chain employs TRBV18 and TRBJ1-6; no reliable D call. The CDR3 totals 16 residues. Trimming removed 2 bases from V and 0 bases from J, with 8 bases in between. Per the germline V gene, CDR1 is KGHSH and CDR2 is LQKENI. In nucleotides, the CDR3 is TGTGCCAGCTCACCAACGAGGAGCTCCTATAATTCACCCCTCCACTTT. Residues: CASSPTRSSYNSPLHF. Complete variable domain (other parts from reference TRBV18 and TRBJ1-6): NAGVMQNPRHLVRRRGQEARLRCSPMKGHSHVYWYRQLPEEGLKFMVYLQKENIIDESGMPKERFSAEFPKEGPSILRIQQVVRGDSAAYFCASSPTRSSYNSPLHFGNGTRLTVT.

The sample holds one count of this clone. The genes are TRBV29-1 and TRBJ2-1, with 7 bases lining up with TRBD2. The CDR3 has 11 residues. The V gene end was trimmed by 0 bases and the J gene end by 15 bases; junction bases not matched to a gene: 5. The germline gives CDR1 SQVTM, CDR2 ANQGSEA. CDR3 protein: CSVEEGGLRFF. CDR3 sequence (DNA): TGCAGCGTTGAAGAGGGAGGGCTCCGGTTCTTC.

The V and J genes are TRBV19 and TRBJ1-3; D is possibly TRBD1 (6 bases). V dropped 5 bases and J dropped 3 bases, with 17 bases sitting between them. Germline V gene sequence: CDR1 LNHDA, CDR2 SQIVND (reference sequence). The CDR3 has 16 residues. CDR3: CASSPPGDYGGNTIYF. The CDR3 coding sequence is TGTGCCAGTAGTCCCCCAGGGGATTACGGTGGAAACACCATATATTTT.

The rearrangement links TRBV5-4 to TRBJ2-5; D might be TRBD1 (6 bases). Germline V CDR1 and CDR2: SGHNT, YYREEE (reference sequence). This CDR3 has 14 amino acids. The V and J ends lost 4 bases and 2 bases respectively, with 12 bases between them. The CDR3 DNA sequence: TGTGCCAGCAGCCCACGGACAGTACAAGAGACCCAGTACTTC. Its translation: CASSPRTVQETQYF.

This clone is a singleton in its sample. The CDR3 region is CASSINSVYNEQFF. The CDR3 coding sequence is TGTGCCAGTAGTATAAACAGCGTATACAATGAGCAGTTCTTC. The chain is built from TRBV19 and TRBJ2-1; unclear D gene. CDR1 and CDR2 from the germline V gene are LNHDA and SQIVND (reference sequence). V lost 2 bases and J 4 bases, leaving 9 bases between the germline ends. This CDR3 is 14 amino acids long. Full variable domain (remainder filled in from reference TRBV19 and TRBJ2-1): DGGITQSPKYLFRKEGQNVTLSCEQNLNHDAMYWYRQDPGQGLRLIYYSQIVNDFQKGDIAEGYSVSREKKESFPLTVTSAQKNPTAFYLCASSINSVYNEQFFGPGTRLTVL.

The rearrangement uses TRBV7-3 and TRBJ2-5; D uncertain. Germline values: CDR1 SGHTA, CDR2 FQGTGA. V dropped 3 bases and J dropped 5 bases, with 13 bases sitting between them. The CDR3 is 14 amino acids. The CDR3 loop is CASSFSVRGETQYF. Here the CDR3 DNA reads TGTGCCAGCAGCTTCTCGGTCAGAGGCGAGACCCAGTACTTC.